This T cell receptor beta chain was obtained from a study of blood T cell repertoires in COVID-19. Original handling: Reference gene primer amplification yielded estimated nucleated cell counts. The assay was immunoSEQ multiplex PCR, and TCRdb's table has in-frame clones only and misses some. V and J calls and clone size come straight from that table; D and trimming were deduced from the DNA. The profile shows roughly 49,000 clones, 84% of them singletons. Germline-derived CDR1 and CDR2 are SGHRS and YFSETQ. The V segment lost 4 bases and the J segment 5 bases; nucleotides outside the gene matches: 9. The CDR3 runs 15 residues.

The sequencing sample was made of peripheral blood. The chain has TRBV5-1 and TRBJ1-5, with TRBD1 matching over 7 bases. The source is a man over 45 with acute or convalescent COVID-19. CDR3 coding DNA: TGCGCCAGCAGCAGAAACAGGGGACGGTATCAGCCCCAGCATTTT. Translation gives CASSRNRGRYQPQHF.